These 22 T cell receptor beta chains were all obtained from the same sample, sequenced in a study of CD8 T cells in ankylosing spondylitis. TCRdb processed the 5' RACE reads anew with MiXCR; each CDR3 protein has one entry. The sample records around 180,000 distinct CDR3 sequences, 18% being singletons. The sequencing sample was made of blood, either unsorted or a sorted T cell fraction (not recorded which). The receptor source for this set is a male donor aged 10 to 30 with ankylosing spondylitis or in good health (not recorded which).

The chain has TRBV7-9 and TRBJ1-1; D possibly corresponds to TRBD1 (5 bases). CDR1 and CDR2 (germline): SEHNR, FQNEAQ (reference sequence). The length of the CDR3 is 12 residues. Trimming removed 5 bases from V and 7 bases from J, with 11 bases in between. CDR3 sequence: CASSGATIEAFF. The CDR3 DNA follows: TGTGCCAGCAGCGGGGCCACCATTGAAGCTTTCTTT.

This clonotype showed up many times. This chain joins TRBV5-1 and TRBJ2-1, with D possibly being TRBD2 (5 bases). Germline V CDR1 and CDR2: SGHRS, YFSETQ. CDR3 length: 14 amino acids. V lost 7 bases and J lost 0, with 11 bases in between. CDR3 nucleotides: TGCGCCAGCCAGCCAGCGGACTCCTACAATGAGCAGTTCTTC. Translated: CASQPADSYNEQFF.

In its sample, this clonotype was seen many times. This sequence joins TRBV12-3 or TRBV12-4 and TRBJ2-5, with TRBD2 identical over 7 bases. V gave up 7 bases and J gave up 4 bases; unmatched junction bases: 12. This CDR3 spans 15 amino acids. In nucleotides, the CDR3 is TGTGCCAGCACCCTGGGGGAGGGAGAGGTAGAGACCCAGTACTTC. It yields the protein CASTLGEGEVETQYF.

In this sample, this clonotype turned up many times. This chain connects TRBV7-9 to TRBJ2-1; D is tentatively TRBD1 or TRBD2 (5 bases each). The V and J ends lost 5 bases and 6 bases respectively, with 23 bases between them. Germline V gene lookup returns CDR1 SEHNR and CDR2 FQNEAQ (reference sequence). The CDR3 spans 17 residues. CDR3 DNA: TGTGCCAGCAGCAACCGGGACCCCCTCCAAACAGGCAATGAGCAGTTCTTC. Translating it yields CASSNRDPLQTGNEQFF.

This clonotype showed up just a few times. This rearrangement joins TRBV20-1 to TRBJ2-7; 9 bases line up with TRBD1. Germline lookup yields CDR1 DFQATT and CDR2 SNEGSKA (reference sequence). The junction had 3 bases not matched to a gene; V was cut back by 3 bases and J by 3 bases. This CDR3 contains 13 residues. CDR3 loop: CSASLGQGYEQYF. CDR3 nucleotide sequence: TGCAGTGCTAGTTTGGGACAGGGCTACGAGCAGTACTTC.

This clonotype has a count of ten or more. V is TRBV29-1 and J is TRBJ2-3; 8 positions match TRBD2. Germline loops: CDR1 SQVTM, CDR2 ANQGSEA. V gave up 6 bases and J gave up 5 bases; unmatched junction bases: 4. The CDR3 consists of 12 residues. In DNA form, the CDR3 reads TGCAGCGTGGGGCTAGCGGGAGATACGCAGTATTTT. Translated, it gives CSVGLAGDTQYF.

This clonotype was seen ten or more times. V is TRBV4-3 and J is TRBJ2-7, with a weak D call TRBD1 (6 bases). V lost 0 bases and J lost 11, with 11 bases in between. CDR3 length: 12 residues. Per germline, CDR1 LGHNA and CDR2 YSLEER. The CDR3: CASSQDGGLKYF. In nucleotides, the CDR3 is TGCGCCAGCAGCCAAGATGGGGGCTTAAAGTACTTC.

Many counts were recorded for this clonotype. This chain connects TRBV12-3 or TRBV12-4 to TRBJ2-7, with 12 bases lining up with TRBD2. The CDR3 spans 17 residues. V was pared by 3 bases and J by 5 bases, with 11 bases of the junction left unmatched. The CDR3 protein is CASSFPPSGRAPHEQYF. The CDR3 DNA reads as TGTGCCAGCAGTTTCCCTCCTAGCGGGAGGGCTCCGCACGAGCAGTACTTC.

This clonotype was seen at least ten times. This chain uses TRBV10-3 with TRBJ2-1, with 13 bases that match TRBD2. Germline assignment: CDR1 ENHRY and CDR2 SYGVKD. The CDR3 has 18 amino acids. J gave up 0 bases and V 10 bases, and 12 bases lay outside the gene matches. CDR3 nucleotide sequence: TGTGCCACCGAAGGGACTAGCGGGACCTCGAGCTCCTACAATGAGCAGTTCTTC. Translated, it gives CATEGTSGTSSSYNEQFF.

This clonotype occurred many times. The chain is built from TRBV6-2 or TRBV6-3 and TRBJ2-7, with TRBD2 matching 9 bases. The length of the CDR3 is 15 residues. The junction had 8 bases not matched to a gene; V was cut back by 2 bases and J by 6 bases. Per germline, CDR1 MNHEY and CDR2 SVGEGT. CDR3: CASSYSGGLSREQYV. CDR3 sequence (DNA): TGTGCCAGCAGTTACAGCGGGGGGTTGTCGCGCGAGCAGTACGTC.

This clonotype came up many times. J is TRBJ1-5 and V is TRBV10-3, with TRBD1 matching over 7 bases. CDR3 length: 15 amino acids. CDR1 and CDR2 (germline): ENHRY, SYGVKD. The J segment lost 10 bases and the V segment lost 0 bases, leaving 9 bases of the junction unmatched. CDR3 sequence: CAISESRDSPQPQHF. The CDR3 bases are TGTGCCATCAGTGAGTCCCGGGACAGCCCTCAACCCCAGCATTTT.

This clonotype has ten or more counts. In DNA, the CDR3 is TGTGCCAGCAGTTATGGGCAGGCCTTTCAAGAGACCCAGTACTTC. Residues: CASSYGQAFQETQYF. V gene TRBV6-5 combines with J gene TRBJ2-5; D remains ambiguous. The CDR3 spans 15 residues. CDR1 is MNHEY and CDR2 is SVGAGI in the germline V gene. V gave up 3 bases and J gave up 2 bases, with 13 bases separating them.

This clonotype was detected ten times or more. This chain connects TRBV7-9 to TRBJ1-2, with TRBD1 matching over 11 bases. Germline V gene data show CDR1 as SEHNR and CDR2 as FQNEAQ (reference sequence). V shed 5 bases and J 8 bases; nucleotides not matched to a gene: 7. This CDR3 is built from 14 residues. CDR3 sequence: CASSDGQGARGYTF. DNA of the CDR3: TGTGCCAGCAGCGACGGACAGGGGGCGCGGGGCTACACCTTC.

This clonotype has a count of ten or more. The chain links TRBV10-3 to TRBJ2-1; the D gene is possibly TRBD1 (6 bases). The CDR3 has 14 residues. The V end was cut by 3 bases, the J end by 3 bases, with 9 bases between. CDR1 is ENHRY, CDR2 SYGVKD, per germline. In DNA form, the CDR3 reads TGTGCCATCAGTGATAGGACAGACTACAATGAGCAGTTCTTC. Encoded protein: CAISDRTDYNEQFF.

A single count supports this clonotype. The chain couples TRBV20-1 to TRBJ2-3; 7 nucleotides line up with TRBD2. Germline V CDR1 and CDR2: DFQATT, SNEGSKA (reference sequence). V lost 3 bases to trimming and J lost 0 bases; unmatched junction nucleotides: 3. CDR3 size: 14 residues. The CDR3, as DNA: TGCAGTGCTAGGCTAGCGGCTAGCACAGATACGCAGTATTTT. Amino acid sequence: CSARLAASTDTQYF.

This clonotype was observed at least ten times. The chain has TRBV10-3 and TRBJ2-1, with 7 bases identical to TRBD2. The CDR3 runs 15 residues. CDR1 ENHRY and CDR2 SYGVKD come from the germline V gene. Trimming removed 6 bases from V and 2 bases from J; junction bases left unmatched: 7. The CDR3 spells CAIRSLAAPYNEQFF. The CDR3 DNA is TGTGCCATCAGATCCCTAGCGGCCCCCTACAATGAGCAGTTCTTC.

This clonotype was recorded many times. V and J are TRBV6-2 or TRBV6-3 and TRBJ2-5; D is ambiguous. CDR3 length equals 12 residues. Trimming pared 8 bases from V and 0 bases from J, leaving 7 bases between. Germline loops: CDR1 MNHEY, CDR2 SVGEGT. The CDR3 bases are TGTGCCAGCGCCAGGTACCAAGAGACCCAGTACTTC. Amino acid sequence: CASARYQETQYF.

The chain links TRBV4-3 to TRBJ2-7, with D hard to call. This CDR3 comprises 16 residues. V lost 1 base and J lost 1, with 14 bases in between. Germline values: CDR1 LGHNA, CDR2 YSLEER. CDR3 coding DNA: TGCGCCAGCAGCCAAGGCTCCACTGATTCATCCTACGAGCAGTACTTC. Its translation: CASSQGSTDSSYEQYF.

In its sample, this clonotype was seen a few times. This chain uses TRBV29-1 with TRBJ1-2; D call uncertain. The CDR3 consists of 10 residues. V was cut by 6 bases and J by 7 bases, with 9 bases left in between. Per germline, CDR1 SQVTM and CDR2 ANQGSEA. The CDR3 protein is CSVAVGGYTF. The CDR3 DNA sequence: TGCAGCGTAGCAGTGGGTGGCTACACCTTC. The full variable domain, with the rest looked up from reference TRBV29-1 and TRBJ1-2, is SAVISQKPSRDICQRGTSLTIQCQVDSQVTMMFWYRQQPGQSLTLIATANQGSEATYESGFVIDKFPISRPNLTFSTLTVSNMSPEDSSIYLCSVAVGGYTFGSGTRLTVV.

This clonotype occurred once. This chain links TRBV20-1 with TRBJ2-7; possibly TRBD1 for D (6 bases). Trimming left V 6 bases short and J 1 base short, with 10 bases between. The CDR3 is made up of 12 amino acids. CDR1 is DFQATT and CDR2 is SNEGSKA in the germline V gene (reference sequence). For the CDR3, the DNA is TGCAGTGCCTGGGGGCGATCCTACGAGCAGTACTTC. It yields the protein CSAWGRSYEQYF.

This clonotype was counted at least ten times. The V and J genes are TRBV27 and TRBJ2-3; tentative D call: TRBD2 (5 bases). The CDR3 consists of 14 residues. V lost 6 bases and J 3 bases, leaving 13 bases between the germline ends. CDR1 and CDR2 from the germline V gene are MNHEY and SMNVEV (reference sequence). CDR3 region: CASSLNTGTDTQYF. Written as DNA, the CDR3 is TGTGCCAGCAGCCTTAACACGGGAACAGATACGCAGTATTTT.

At least ten counts were recorded for this clonotype. This chain connects TRBV5-1 to TRBJ2-5; 7 bases align to TRBD2. The CDR3 extends over 14 amino acids. The junction had 6 bases not matched to a gene; V was cut back by 2 bases and J by 5 bases. Germline V lookup: CDR1 SGHRS, CDR2 YFSETQ. The CDR3 bases are TGCGCCAGCAGCTTACGGGGGAGGGAGGAGACCCAGTACTTC. As protein: CASSLRGREETQYF.